These 21 T cell receptor beta chains share one sample of origin, sequenced in a study of identical twins. TCRdb reanalysed the 5' RACE reads using MiXCR and keeps one entry per CDR3 protein. The sample has 700,000 or so distinct CDR3 sequences, around 20% seen once. The sample was also linked to a second study, of T cells expressing NK-cell markers.

Material for sequencing was PBMCs. These receptor sequences come from a woman in her late teens or twenties in good health.

The CDR3: CASTSSGPGANVLTF. CDR3 DNA: TGTGCCAGCACCTCCTCGGGGCCGGGGGCCAACGTCCTGACTTTC. This chain joins TRBV6-1 and TRBJ2-6; D may match TRBD1 or TRBD2 (5 bases each). This CDR3 comprises 15 residues. Germline CDR1 is MNHNS and CDR2 is SASEGT. Trimming removed 7 bases at V and 4 bases at J, with 14 bases between.

To note about this clonotype: A read error may account for a junction end that differs from germline. V is TRBV12-3 or TRBV12-4 and J is TRBJ2-3; 11 positions agree with TRBD2. The CDR3 consists of 18 residues. Here the CDR3 reads CACSFTSGSGGETDTQYF. DNA for the CDR3: TGTGCCTGCAGTTTTACATCGGGTAGCGGGGGGGAGACAGATACGCAGTATTTT.

The sample holds many counts of this clonotype. The J gene is TRBJ2-1, the V gene TRBV5-1, with 14 bases identical to TRBD2. V shed 1 base and J 7 bases; nucleotides not matched to a gene: 4. The CDR3 loop spans 16 amino acids. Per germline, CDR1 SGHRS and CDR2 YFSETQ. The CDR3 loop is CASSLRLAGGPNEQFF. The CDR3 region has the DNA TGCGCCAGCAGCTTGCGACTAGCGGGAGGGCCGAATGAGCAGTTCTTC.

This clonotype was seen a handful of times. V gene TRBV7-2 combines with J gene TRBJ2-1; 7 bases align to TRBD1. The CDR3 covers 16 residues. With 1 base clipped from V and 12 bases from J, the junction kept 15 bases outside the gene matches. Germline V gene data show CDR1 as SGHTA and CDR2 as FQGNSA. CDR3 nucleotides: TGTGCCAGCAGCTTAGATATTGGGACAGATCCTATGGGGCAGTTCTTC. This translates into CASSLDIGTDPMGQFF.

There are many counts of this clonotype. The chain couples TRBV4-2 to TRBJ2-3; weak D call: TRBD2 (6 bases). This CDR3 is 17 amino acids long. Germline V CDR1 and CDR2: LGHNA, YNFKEQ. V lost 4 bases and J lost 2, with 19 bases in between. The CDR3 coding sequence is TGTGCCAGCAGCCTCCTACGGTGGAGGGAGCCCACAGATACGCAGTATTTT. Translating it yields CASSLLRWREPTDTQYF.

The V and J genes are TRBV6-1 and TRBJ1-5, with 10 bases identical to TRBD1. The length of the CDR3 is 15 residues. The V gene's germline CDR1 is MNHNS and CDR2 SASEGT. J was trimmed by 7 bases and V by 7 bases; bases with no gene match: 10. CDR3: CASMRDRGGGQPQHF. The CDR3 bases are TGTGCCAGCATGCGGGACAGGGGTGGCGGACAGCCCCAGCATTTT.

The gene calls are TRBV3-1 and TRBJ2-7; tentative D call: TRBD2 (6 bases). CDR3 length: 15 amino acids. Trimming took off 7 bases at V and 5 bases at J, with 21 bases between the two ends. Per the germline V gene, CDR1 is LGHDT and CDR2 is YNNKEL (reference sequence). The CDR3, as DNA: TGTGCCAGCACTCGCTATAGCACGGAGGGAAACGAGCAGTACTTC. Translation: CASTRYSTEGNEQYF.

This clonotype was detected a few times. The V gene is TRBV29-1, the J gene TRBJ1-1, with D possibly TRBD1 on 6 matching bases. The length of the CDR3 is 11 residues. Trimming left V 7 bases short and J 1 base short, with 7 bases between. The germline gives CDR1 SQVTM, CDR2 ANQGSEA. In nucleotides, the CDR3 is TGCAGCGGGACAGAGAACACTGAAGCTTTCTTT. It codes for CSGTENTEAFF.

The rearrangement uses TRBV20-1 and TRBJ1-1; D not resolved. The V end was cut by 3 bases, the J end by 5 bases, with 13 bases between. The CDR3 runs to 13 residues. CDR1 and CDR2 (germline): DFQATT, SNEGSKA (reference sequence). This CDR3 reads CSASDLSGTEAFF. As DNA, the CDR3 is TGCAGTGCTAGCGACCTGTCTGGTACTGAAGCTTTCTTT.

This clonotype came up a few times. This chain uses TRBV20-1 with TRBJ2-7; 12 bases match TRBD2. The V and J ends lost 4 bases and 7 bases, in that order; junction bases with no gene match: 11. Germline V gene lookup returns CDR1 DFQATT and CDR2 SNEGSKA (reference sequence). The CDR3 runs 15 residues. The CDR3 nucleotides are TGCAGTGCTATAGCTCGACTAGCGGGAGCGAAAGAGCAGTACTTC. Protein product: CSAIARLAGAKEQYF.

The chain couples TRBV7-2 to TRBJ2-7, with a tentative D call TRBD1 (5 bases). The CDR3 length is 15 residues. V lost 2 bases, J lost 6 bases, and 17 bases lay in between. The germline V gene encodes CDR1 SGHTA and CDR2 FQGNSA. CDR3 nucleotide sequence: TGTGCCAGCAGCTTAAGTCGGGCAGGGCAGGGCGAGCAGTACTTC. Its protein is CASSLSRAGQGEQYF.

The rearrangement joins TRBV9 to TRBJ1-2, with D maybe TRBD1 (6 bases). The CDR3 length is 12 residues. Trimming stripped 4 bases from V and 9 bases from J, with 13 bases between. Per the germline V gene, CDR1 is SGDLS and CDR2 is YYNGEE. This CDR3 reads CASSLGTGSYTF. The CDR3 DNA follows: TGTGCCAGCAGCCTAGGAACAGGGAGCTACACCTTC.

This clonotype was counted at least ten times. The chain has TRBV4-2 and TRBJ1-1, with D tentatively TRBD1 (5 bases). From germline, CDR1 is LGHNA and CDR2 YNFKEQ. The CDR3 loop spans 11 amino acids. Trimming took off 6 bases at V and 10 bases at J, with 12 bases between the two ends. The CDR3 spells CASSYGAGAFF. DNA for the CDR3: TGTGCCAGCAGTTACGGGGCCGGAGCTTTCTTT.

This clonotype was observed a handful of times. This rearrangement joins TRBV5-5 to TRBJ2-1; 9 bases align to TRBD2. This CDR3 region has 18 residues. The germline V gene encodes CDR1 SGHKS and CDR2 YYEKEE (reference sequence). The ends lost 4 bases at V and 1 base at J; junction bases unmatched: 12. CDR3 sequence reads: CASSQRGALHTSYNEQFF. Here the CDR3 DNA reads TGTGCCAGCAGCCAGCGGGGGGCCTTACATACTTCCTACAATGAGCAGTTCTTC.

This clonotype was picked up many times. At one end, the junction sequence differs from germline, possibly due to a read error. The J gene is TRBJ2-3, the V gene TRBV5-1; D remains ambiguous. Germline loops: CDR1 SGHRS, CDR2 YFSETQ. The CDR3 has 11 residues. As DNA, the CDR3 is TGTGCCAGCAGCAAAACAGATACGCAGTATTTT. Translation: CASSKTDTQYF.

This clonotype turned up a few times. The V and J genes are TRBV29-1 and TRBJ2-4; D is unclear. The V gene lost 4 bases and the J gene lost 7 bases, with 11 bases spanning the gap. Germline assignment: CDR1 SQVTM and CDR2 ANQGSEA. CDR3 size: 12 residues. The CDR3 reads CSVALSENIQYF. The CDR3 nucleotides read TGCAGCGTTGCCCTTTCAGAGAACATTCAGTACTTC.

This clonotype was counted between two and nine times. The J gene is TRBJ2-1, the V gene TRBV5-6, with 9 positions matching TRBD1. The trim removed 2 bases at V and 3 bases at J, leaving 6 bases unmatched. The germline gives CDR1 SGHDT, CDR2 YYEEEE. This CDR3 has 16 amino acids. CDR3 DNA: TGTGCCAGCAGCTTCCGGGACAGGGTGTACTACAATGAGCAGTTCTTC. Protein product: CASSFRDRVYYNEQFF.

This clonotype was seen a handful of times. V usage is TRBV7-2 and J usage is TRBJ2-7; D may be TRBD1 or TRBD2 (6 bases each). The CDR3 loop spans 16 amino acids. V was pared by 0 bases and J by 0 bases, with 12 bases between. The V gene's germline CDR1 is SGHTA and CDR2 FQGNSA. The CDR3 DNA sequence: TGTGCCAGCAGCTTAGCGGGGGGCGGCATCTCCTACGAGCAGTACTTC. The encoded protein is CASSLAGGGISYEQYF.

The V gene is TRBV20-1, the J gene TRBJ2-2; no definite D call. The germline V and J ends were trimmed by 5 bases and 0 bases, with 13 bases remaining between them. The CDR3 loop spans 15 amino acids. Germline V gene lookup returns CDR1 DFQATT and CDR2 SNEGSKA (reference sequence). The chain's CDR3 is CSAYNLFANTGELFF. CDR3 DNA: TGCAGTGCTTACAACCTGTTCGCGAACACCGGGGAGCTGTTTTTT.

The chain links TRBV6-2 or TRBV6-3 to TRBJ1-1; D not resolved. The CDR3 has 13 amino acids. Germline assignment: CDR1 MNHEY and CDR2 SVGEGT. The germline V and J ends were trimmed by 3 bases and 6 bases, with 11 bases remaining between them. This CDR3 is CASSYDAVAEAFF. The CDR3 DNA reads as TGTGCCAGCAGTTATGACGCGGTCGCTGAAGCTTTCTTT.

This clonotype was seen a handful of times. V is TRBV2 and J is TRBJ1-5; 7 bases map to TRBD1. The V and J ends lost 6 bases and 4 bases, in that order; junction bases with no gene match: 9. The CDR3 length is 15 residues. From germline, CDR1 is SNHLY and CDR2 FYNNEI. CDR3 nucleotide sequence: TGTGCCAGCAGCGGTACCTCGGGACAGAATCAGCCCCAGCATTTT. Protein sequence: CASSGTSGQNQPQHF.